The 4 T cell receptor beta chains in this list originate from one sample, sequenced in a study of blood T cells in healthy people across ages. Sample-barcoded 5' priming and a J-beta primer mix drove a second PCR of about 6 to 11 cycles. From the 5' RACE reads, TCRdb called clonotypes with MiXCR, one entry per CDR3 protein. The data contain more than 1,000,000 distinct CDR3 sequences, approximately 26% of them singletons. In addition, the sample was reused for a study of T cells of mothers and their children.

Sequencing was carried out using blood. The receptors originated from a girl aged 2-10 years in good health.

The gene calls are TRBV5-1 and TRBJ1-2; D perhaps matches TRBD1 (6 bases). CDR1 and CDR2 from the germline V gene are SGHRS and YFSETQ. The CDR3 covers 15 residues. Trimming took off 0 bases at V and 4 bases at J, with 13 bases between the two ends. CDR3 sequence reads: CASSLEGGLGYGYTF. The DNA of the CDR3 is TGCGCCAGCAGCTTGGAAGGGGGGCTCGGCTATGGCTACACCTTC.

The chain's CDR3 is CASSFARTFEQYF. The CDR3 DNA sequence: TGTGCCAGCAGTTTCGCCCGTACTTTCGAGCAGTACTTC. This rearrangement joins TRBV12-3 or TRBV12-4 to TRBJ2-7; D is unresolved. CDR3 length: 13 residues. V was clipped by 3 bases and J by 6 bases, with 12 bases between them.

V is TRBV29-1 and J is TRBJ1-2; no clear D gene. The CDR3 runs 12 residues. CDR1 and CDR2 (germline): SQVTM, ANQGSEA. V dropped 5 bases and J dropped 8 bases, with 15 bases sitting between them. CDR3 amino acids: CSVRAGVWGYTF. The CDR3 bases are TGCAGCGTTCGGGCAGGCGTCTGGGGCTACACCTTC. Drawing the rest from reference TRBV29-1 and TRBJ1-2, the complete variable domain is SAVISQKPSRDICQRGTSLTIQCQVDSQVTMMFWYRQQPGQSLTLIATANQGSEATYESGFVIDKFPISRPNLTFSTLTVSNMSPEDSSIYLCSVRAGVWGYTFGSGTRLTVV.

V usage is TRBV20-1 and J usage is TRBJ2-7, with unresolved D. Trimming stripped 6 bases from V and 3 bases from J, with 12 bases between. Per germline, CDR1 DFQATT and CDR2 SNEGSKA (reference sequence). The CDR3 spans 12 residues. Written as DNA, the CDR3 is TGCAGTGCCACCGGATTAAGCTACGAGCAGTACTTC. Its translation is CSATGLSYEQYF.